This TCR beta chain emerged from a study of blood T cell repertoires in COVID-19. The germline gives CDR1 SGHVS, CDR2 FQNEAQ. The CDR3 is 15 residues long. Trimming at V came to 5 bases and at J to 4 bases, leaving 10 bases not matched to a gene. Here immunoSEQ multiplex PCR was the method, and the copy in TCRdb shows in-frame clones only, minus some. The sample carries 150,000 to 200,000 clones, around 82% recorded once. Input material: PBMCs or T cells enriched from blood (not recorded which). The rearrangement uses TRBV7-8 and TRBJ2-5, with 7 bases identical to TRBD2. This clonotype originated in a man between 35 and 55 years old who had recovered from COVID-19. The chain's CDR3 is CASSATSAGGETQYF. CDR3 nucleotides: TGTGCCAGCAGCGCTACTAGCGCCGGGGGAGAGACCCAGTACTTC.